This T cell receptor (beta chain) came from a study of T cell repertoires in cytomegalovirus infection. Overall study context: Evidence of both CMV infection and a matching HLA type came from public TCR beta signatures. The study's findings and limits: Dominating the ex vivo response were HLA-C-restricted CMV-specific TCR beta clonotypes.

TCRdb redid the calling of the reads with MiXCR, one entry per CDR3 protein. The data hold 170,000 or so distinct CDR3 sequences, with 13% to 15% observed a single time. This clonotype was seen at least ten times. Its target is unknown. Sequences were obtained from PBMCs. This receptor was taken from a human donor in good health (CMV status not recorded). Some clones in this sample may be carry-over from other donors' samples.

CDR3 nucleotides: TGTGCCAGCAGCCCCCCCAAGGGAATCGATGAGCAGTTCTTC. Translation gives CASSPPKGIDEQFF. The V gene is TRBV7-2, the J gene TRBJ2-1, with D hard to call. The CDR3 spans 14 residues. V lost 5 bases and J lost 8, with 16 bases in between. The germline V gene encodes CDR1 SGHTA and CDR2 FQGNSA.